Reported below is one T cell receptor beta chain. Its matching antigen is unknown. Primers included in the PCR were 60 Vbeta and 13 Jbeta primers. Here immunoSEQ multiplex PCR was the method, and the copy in TCRdb shows in-frame clones only, minus some. Of about 200,000 clones listed, approximately 78% are singletons. This sample is part of a study of cytomegalovirus exposure and HLA in healthy donors. Germline CDR1 and CDR2: MDHEN and SYDVKM. V dropped 4 bases and J dropped 3; count of bases not matched to a gene: 4. This CDR3 is built from 16 residues. General study results and limits: In a later analysis, HLA-associated beta chains showed higher expansion and lower generation probabilities than comparable chains. Information on immune exposure was restricted to one variable (CMV serostatus).

This chain links TRBV28 with TRBJ2-1; 12 bases match TRBD2. Material for sequencing was PBMCs. The origin of this receptor is a woman in her 50s in good health and CMV-seropositive. The CDR3 reads CASSSSGREDYNEQFF. In DNA, the CDR3 is TGTGCCAGCAGTTCTAGCGGGAGGGAGGACTACAATGAGCAGTTCTTC.